These T cell receptor beta chains were read from a single sample in a study of CD8 T cells in Susac syndrome. TCRdb reanalysed the immunoSEQ multiplex PCR reads using MiXCR and keeps one entry per CDR3 protein. The sample holds roughly 220,000 distinct CDR3 sequences; over 90% are singletons and the top ten take around 0.15%. The sample taken for sequencing was CD4+ T cells from PBMCs. The receptor source for this set is a human donor with Susac syndrome. Each CDR3 is given with its conserved first and last residue. The D gene is left open where the match is weak. Only some rows state a clone size, as once, few, many or a class for expanded clones.

>TRBJ2-2|NA|TRBV7-3|NA
TGTGCCAGCAGCTTACCCCGTACCGGGGAGCTGTTTTTT
CASSLPRTGELFF
>TRBJ1-1|NA|TRBV27|NA
TGTGCCAGCAGTTCCCCCGAGGGGACTGAAGCTTTCTTT
CASSSPEGTEAFF
>TRBJ2-3|NA|TRBV29-1|NA
TGCAGCGTTCGTCCATCCAACACAGATACGCAGTATTTT
CSVRPSNTDTQYF
>TRBJ1-2|NA|TRBV30|NA
TGTGCCTGGGTGGGACAAAGTCCTGGCTACACCTTC
CAWVGQSPGYTF
>TRBJ1-1|NA|TRBV30|NA
TGTGCCTGGGAGACAGGCGCCGGCAACACTGAAGCTTTCTTT
CAWETGAGNTEAFF
>TRBJ2-7|NA|TRBV18|NA
TGTGCCAGCTCACCACAGGGAAGCGAGCAGTACTTC
CASSPQGSEQYF
>TRBJ2-3|once|TRBV30|NA
TGTGCCTGGAGTTTAAGGGGCACAGATACGCAGTATTTT
CAWSLRGTDTQYF
>TRBJ2-5|NA|TRBV20-1|NA
TGCAGTGCCCAGGGGGGCAGGGGGGCGAAAGAGACCCAGTACTTC
CSAQGGRGAKETQYF
>TRBJ2-6|NA|TRBV5-4|NA
TGTGCCAGCAGCTTCTCCGGGCTTTCCGACTCTGGGGCCAACGTCCTGACTTTC
CASSFSGLSDSGANVLTF
>TRBJ1-1|NA|TRBV5-1|NA
TGCGCCAGCAGCGTGGACACAGGGAACACTGAAGCTTTCTTT
CASSVDTGNTEAFF
>TRBJ2-3|once|TRBV5-1|TRBD2
TGCGCCAGCAGCATTAGCGGGGCTGAAGATACGCAGTATTTT
CASSISGAEDTQYF
>TRBJ2-5|NA|TRBV9|NA
TGTGCCAGCAGCGTAGCATCAGGGAGGGAGACCCAGTACTTC
CASSVASGRETQYF
>TRBJ2-2|NA|TRBV30|NA
TGTGCCTGGACAAGGAGCACCGGGGAGCTGTTTTTT
CAWTRSTGELFF
>TRBJ2-7|NA|TRBV6-1|NA
TGTGCCAGCAGGGGGGCTACGGGTACCTACGAGCAGTACTTC
CASRGATGTYEQYF
>TRBJ1-4|NA|TRBV4-3|NA
TGCGCCAGCAGCGGTGGGCGGGGTAATGAAAAACTGTTTTTT
CASSGGRGNEKLFF
>TRBJ1-4|NA|TRBV20-1|TRBD1
TGCAGTGCTGCAGGGGACAGGGCCGGGGTCGGTGAAAAACTGTTTTTT
CSAAGDRAGVGEKLFF
>TRBJ2-5|NA|TRBV6-6|NA
TGTGCCAGCAGTTACGGGGCCAACACCCAGTACTTC
CASSYGANTQYF
>TRBJ2-7|NA|TRBV20-1|TRBD1
TGCAGTGCTCAGGACAGGTACGAGCAGTACTTC
CSAQDRYEQYF
>TRBJ1-6|NA|TRBV25-1|TRBD1
TGTGCCAGCAGTGCTGGACAGGCATCTAATTCACCCCTCCACTTT
CASSAGQASNSPLHF
>TRBJ1-1|NA|TRBV10-2|NA
TGCGCCAGCAGTGAAACAGGGACGGTTGAAGCTTTCTTT
CASSETGTVEAFF
>TRBJ1-1|NA|TRBV11-2|NA
TGTGCCAGCAGCACCCCTGGAGGAGACACTGAAGCTTTCTTT
CASSTPGGDTEAFF
>TRBJ2-3|NA|TRBV3-1|TRBD2
TGTGCCAGCAGCCAAACGAGCGGGAGACACACAGATACGCAGTATTTT
CASSQTSGRHTDTQYF
>TRBJ1-1|NA|TRBV5-1|TRBD1
TGCGCCAGCCGATCGTCAGGGGGCGCCGAAGCTTTCTTT
CASRSSGGAEAFF
>TRBJ2-7|NA|TRBV30|TRBD2
TGTGCCTGGAGCGTCAGCGGGGGTCCCTACGAGCAGTACTTC
CAWSVSGGPYEQYF
>TRBJ1-1|NA|TRBV4-2|NA
TGTGCCAGCAGCCAAGAAACATCCCCGAACACTGAAGCTTTCTTT
CASSQETSPNTEAFF
>TRBJ2-5|NA|TRBV6-1|NA
TGTGCCAGCAGGCCCAGTCCGACAGCGGACCAAGAGACCCAGTACTTC
CASRPSPTADQETQYF
>TRBJ2-1|NA|TRBV30|NA
TGTGCCTGGAGTGTAGGCAGGGCGAATGAGCAGTTCTTC
CAWSVGRANEQFF
>TRBJ2-7|NA|TRBV5-5|NA
TGTGCCAGCAGCTTGGCCCCGGCGGAAACCTACGAGCAGTACTTC
CASSLAPAETYEQYF